The TCR beta chain described here comes from a study of blood T cell repertoires in COVID-19. CDR1 is SGHRS, CDR2 YFSETQ, per germline. The CDR3 spans 15 residues. Trimming pared 0 bases from V and 4 bases from J, leaving 13 bases between. Assay: immunoSEQ multiplex PCR; the TCRdb copy retains only in-frame clones and omits some. The table shows about 190,000 clones, with 75% to 90% occurring only once. The gene calls are TRBV5-1 and TRBJ1-2; D is perhaps TRBD1 (5 bases). The sequenced sample consisted of peripheral blood. The TCR comes from a man in his forties with acute or convalescent COVID-19. The CDR3 nucleotides read TGCGCCAGCAGCTTGGGATCGGGGGATCGCTATGGCTACACCTTC. It specifies CASSLGSGDRYGYTF. The variable domain in full, with the rest retrieved from reference TRBV5-1 and TRBJ1-2, is KAGVTQTPRYLIKTRGQQVTLSCSPISGHRSVSWYQQTPGQGLQFLFEYFSETQRNKGNFPGRFSGRQFSNSRSEMNVSTLELGDSALYLCASSLGSGDRYGYTFGSGTRLTVV.